This passage covers 3 T cell receptor beta chains from one sample sequenced in a study of T-cell memory formation after mild COVID-19. From the 5' RACE reads, TCRdb called clonotypes with MiXCR, one entry per CDR3 protein. The table lists 250,000 to 300,000 distinct CDR3 sequences, about a sixth of them singletons. The sample consisted of PBMCs or a T cell subset sorted from them (not recorded which). The receptors shown here come from a man aged 18 to 29 who had mild COVID-19 (a few samples of this study predate the infection). Cell type and time point are not known.

The gene calls are TRBV11-2 and TRBJ1-4; D is perhaps TRBD1 (6 bases). The germline gives CDR1 SGHAT, CDR2 FQNNGV. The V gene lost 5 bases and the J gene lost 7 bases, with 17 bases spanning the gap. This CDR3 spans 15 amino acids. CDR3 loop: CASSPRGGISEKLFF. The CDR3, as DNA: TGTGCCAGCAGCCCAAGGGGGGGGATTTCTGAAAAACTGTTTTTT.

This clonotype was detected a few times. The chain joins TRBV4-1 to TRBJ2-1; 14 bases map to TRBD2. The CDR3 loop spans 16 amino acids. The junction had 9 bases not matched to a gene; V was cut back by 7 bases and J by 7 bases. Germline values: CDR1 MGHRA, CDR2 YSYEKL. CDR3 region: CASTRTSGGRGNEQFF. The CDR3 DNA follows: TGCGCCAGCACCCGGACTAGCGGGGGGCGTGGGAATGAGCAGTTCTTC.

This clonotype was detected only a few times. The genes are TRBV10-2 and TRBJ2-7; 11 positions agree with TRBD2. Trimming took 9 bases from V and 4 from J; bases not matched to a gene: 5. Germline values: CDR1 WSHSY, CDR2 SAAADI. The CDR3 spans 13 residues. The CDR3, as DNA: TGCGCCAGTTTAGCGGGGGGGCTTTACGAGCAGTACTTC. This sequence encodes CASLAGGLYEQYF.